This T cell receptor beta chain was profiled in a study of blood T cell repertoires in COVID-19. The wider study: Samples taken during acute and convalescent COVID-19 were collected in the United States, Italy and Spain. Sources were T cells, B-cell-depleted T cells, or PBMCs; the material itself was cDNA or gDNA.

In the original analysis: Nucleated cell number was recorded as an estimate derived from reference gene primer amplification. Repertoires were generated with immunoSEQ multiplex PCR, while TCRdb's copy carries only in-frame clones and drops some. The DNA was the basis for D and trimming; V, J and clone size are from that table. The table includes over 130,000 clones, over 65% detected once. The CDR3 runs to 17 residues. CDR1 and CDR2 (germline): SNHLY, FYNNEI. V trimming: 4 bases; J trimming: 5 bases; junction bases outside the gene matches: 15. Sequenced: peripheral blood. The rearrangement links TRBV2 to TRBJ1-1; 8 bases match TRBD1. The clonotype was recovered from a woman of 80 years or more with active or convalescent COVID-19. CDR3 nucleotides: TGTGCCAGCAGTGTGGCGGGCAGGGGGCAAGGGAGGACTGAAGCTTTCTTT. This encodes CASSVAGRGQGRTEAFF.